This T cell receptor beta chain was sequenced during a study of blood T cell repertoires in COVID-19. TCRdb's copy holds only in-frame clones and misses some; the assay was immunoSEQ multiplex PCR. In the table there are 230,000 or so clones, 70% to 90% of which are singletons. This receptor was taken from a woman in her forties or fifties who had been exposed to COVID-19. The sequenced sample was PBMCs or T cells enriched from blood (not recorded which).

CDR3 DNA: TGTGCCAGCAGTCTTCGACAGGGGTTAACAGAGACCCAGTACTTC. Translating it yields CASSLRQGLTETQYF. The chain has TRBV28 and TRBJ2-5; 8 bases line up with TRBD1. The germline V gene encodes CDR1 MDHEN and CDR2 SYDVKM. The ends lost 5 bases at V and 4 bases at J; junction bases unmatched: 9. The CDR3 extends over 15 amino acids.